One and the same sample provided the 30 T cell receptor beta chains below, sequenced in a study of shared clonotypes between healthy human individuals. The naive CD8 population came from CD45RO-negative cells selected for CCR7, without terminally differentiated effector memory CD45RA+ cells. Measured with immunoSEQ multiplex PCR; TCRdb has only the in-frame clones, and not every one. Among about 1,800,000 clones, approximately 94% were seen once, and the ten largest hold less than 1.5%. The source material was naive CD8+ T cells sorted from blood. These receptors originate from a man aged 18 to 30 in good health.

The chain employs TRBV2 and TRBJ2-2; D gene uncertain. The CDR3 contains 13 residues. In germline, CDR1 is SNHLY, CDR2 FYNNEI. With 9 bases removed from V and 5 bases from J, the gap between germline ends came to 13 bases. Here the CDR3 reads CASGPHWTGELFF. The CDR3 DNA follows: TGTGCCAGTGGGCCTCACTGGACCGGGGAGCTGTTTTTT. The full variable domain, with the rest looked up from reference TRBV2 and TRBJ2-2, is EPEVTQTPSHQVTQMGQEVILRCVPISNHLYFYWYRQILGQKVEFLVSFYNNEISEKSEIFDDQFSVERPDGSNFTLKIRSTKLEDSAMYFCASGPHWTGELFFGEGSRLTVL.

In its sample, this clone was seen once. V is TRBV6-1 and J is TRBJ2-7; 9 positions agree with TRBD1. This CDR3 comprises 15 residues. Unmatched junction bases numbered 10, after V lost 6 bases and J lost 4 bases. Germline V CDR1 and CDR2: MNHNS, SASEGT. In nucleotides, the CDR3 is TGTGCCAGCAGCCCCGGGACAGGGTTCGTTTACGAGCAGTACTTC. This codes for CASSPGTGFVYEQYF.

About this clone itself: Other DNA sequences in the same sample also yield this CDR3. The chain joins TRBV27 to TRBJ2-7; no clear D. CDR3 length: 13 amino acids. Germline CDR1 reads MNHEY; CDR2 reads SMNVEV (reference sequence). Trimming took off 4 bases at V and 0 bases at J, with 7 bases between the two ends. The CDR3 is CASSSGLSYEQYF. In nucleotides, the CDR3 is TGTGCCAGCAGTTCCGGGCTCTCCTACGAGCAGTACTTC.

The chain carries TRBV9 and TRBJ1-2, with 9 bases identical to TRBD1. Germline CDR1 is SGDLS and CDR2 is YYNGEE. V shed 3 bases and J 3 bases; nucleotides not matched to a gene: 3. The CDR3 has 14 amino acids. The chain's CDR3 is CASSAGTGYYGYTF. In nucleotides, the CDR3 is TGTGCCAGCAGCGCCGGGACAGGGTACTATGGCTACACCTTC.

This chain links TRBV6-1 with TRBJ1-1; a weak D match, TRBD1 (5 bases). This CDR3 region has 16 residues. The V end was cut by 2 bases, the J end by 8 bases, with 21 bases between. The germline V gene has CDR1 MNHNS and CDR2 SASEGT. The CDR3 DNA reads TGTGCCAGCAGTGAATTTCGGGACCGAACACTTACCGAAGCTTTCTTT. Translated, it gives CASSEFRDRTLTEAFF.

Only one count was recorded for this clone. J is TRBJ1-2 and V is TRBV10-3; the D gene is possibly TRBD1 (5 bases). The germline CDR1 and CDR2 sequences are ENHRY and SYGVKD. Trimming stripped 0 bases from V and 8 bases from J, with 13 bases between. This CDR3 is 14 amino acids long. Here the CDR3 DNA reads TGTGCCATCAGTGAGTCCCCAGGGTTAGTGGGCTACACCTTC. This gives the protein CAISESPGLVGYTF.

V is TRBV10-3 and J is TRBJ1-5; 9 bases are shared with TRBD1. After removal of 10 bases from V and 2 bases from J, the junction contained 18 bases not matched to a gene. This CDR3 is built from 18 residues. Germline lookup yields CDR1 ENHRY and CDR2 SYGVKD. CDR3 amino acids: CATVTGGVLKMGNQPQHF. The CDR3 DNA is TGTGCCACCGTTACAGGGGGCGTATTAAAAATGGGCAATCAGCCCCAGCATTTT.

The chain has TRBV5-1 and TRBJ1-6; 9 bases agree with TRBD1. The V gene end was trimmed by 0 bases and the J gene end by 9 bases; junction bases not matched to a gene: 1. This CDR3 spans 14 amino acids. Germline assignment: CDR1 SGHRS and CDR2 YFSETQ. CDR3 sequence (DNA): TGCGCCAGCAGCTTGGGACAGGGGGGTTCACCCCTCCACTTT. Translating gives CASSLGQGGSPLHF. Full variable domain (rest looked up from reference TRBV5-1 and TRBJ1-6): KAGVTQTPRYLIKTRGQQVTLSCSPISGHRSVSWYQQTPGQGLQFLFEYFSETQRNKGNFPGRFSGRQFSNSRSEMNVSTLELGDSALYLCASSLGQGGSPLHFGNGTRLTVT.

The chain combines TRBV11-2 with TRBJ2-2; D is unclear. CDR1 and CDR2 (germline): SGHAT, FQNNGV. Trimming shortened V by 5 bases and J by 0 bases, and 13 bases separated the two germline ends. CDR3 length equals 16 residues. CDR3 DNA: TGTGCCAGCAGCCCGACACAAACCTCGAACACCGGGGAGCTGTTTTTT. Its translation: CASSPTQTSNTGELFF.

The chain has TRBV6-5 and TRBJ1-2, with a weak D call TRBD1 (5 bases). The CDR3 covers 16 residues. Germline lookup yields CDR1 MNHEY and CDR2 SVGAGI. With 3 bases removed from V and 6 bases from J, the gap between germline ends came to 20 bases. This chain's CDR3 is CASSYLGEAVLDGYTF. In nucleotides, the CDR3 is TGTGCCAGCAGTTATTTAGGGGAAGCAGTTCTCGATGGCTACACCTTC.

The rearrangement joins TRBV7-2 to TRBJ1-2; no clear D gene. The germline V gene encodes CDR1 SGHTA and CDR2 FQGNSA. The CDR3 has 15 residues. V was cut by 1 base and J by 6 bases, with 15 bases left in between. As DNA, the CDR3 is TGTGCCAGCAGCTTAGAGCACAACTCAGGCCATGGCTACACCTTC. Translation: CASSLEHNSGHGYTF.

The rearrangement uses TRBV2 and TRBJ2-7; D not resolved. The V end was cut by 7 bases, the J end by 2 bases, with 9 bases between. Germline V CDR1 and CDR2: SNHLY, FYNNEI. The CDR3 length is 12 residues. CDR3 DNA sequence: TGTGCCAGCAACGACCTAGCCTACGAGCAGTACTTC. Residues: CASNDLAYEQYF.

V gene TRBV7-9 combines with J gene TRBJ1-6; no firm D call. CDR1 is SEHNR, CDR2 FQNEAQ, per germline (reference sequence). Trimming removed 2 bases from V and 8 bases from J, with 13 bases in between. CDR3 length: 15 amino acids. Here the CDR3 reads CASSLSRTFDSPLHF. The DNA for the CDR3 is TGTGCCAGCAGCTTATCAAGAACCTTCGATTCACCCCTCCACTTT.

This chain uses TRBV27 with TRBJ1-1; 8 bases fit TRBD1. Germline V lookup: CDR1 MNHEY, CDR2 SMNVEV (reference sequence). This CDR3 region has 15 residues. Trimming took 4 bases from V and 6 from J; bases not matched to a gene: 10. CDR3 region: CASSWNQGAAAEAFF. Here the CDR3 DNA reads TGTGCCAGCAGTTGGAATCAGGGGGCGGCGGCTGAAGCTTTCTTT.

This chain connects TRBV7-9 to TRBJ1-6; TRBD1 matches at 10 bases. The CDR3 sequence is 17 residues long. In germline, CDR1 is SEHNR, CDR2 FQNEAQ (reference sequence). V lost 5 bases, J lost 3 bases, and 7 bases stayed unmatched. The CDR3 protein is CASSGSGTGVYNSPLHF. CDR3 in DNA: TGTGCCAGCAGCGGATCCGGGACAGGGGTCTATAATTCACCCCTCCACTTT.

This chain uses TRBV28 with TRBJ2-7; 9 bases align to TRBD1. Trimming cost V 4 bases and J 7 bases; bases outside gene matches: 8. CDR1 and CDR2 (germline): MDHEN, SYDVKM. CDR3 length: 14 residues. CDR3 DNA sequence: TGTGCCAGCAGTTCGGACAGGGGCTTCGGTGAGCAGTACTTC. Translating it yields CASSSDRGFGEQYF.

The chain joins TRBV5-1 to TRBJ2-7; possible D gene TRBD2, 6 bases. The CDR3 runs to 15 residues. Trimming took 0 bases from V and 3 from J, leaving 13 bases between them. CDR1 SGHRS and CDR2 YFSETQ come from the germline V gene. The CDR3 DNA follows: TGCGCCAGCAGCTTGGGGGCGGGACCGAACTACGAGCAGTACTTC. Translated, it gives CASSLGAGPNYEQYF.

This clone was detected only once. The V gene is TRBV5-1, the J gene TRBJ2-3, with D possibly matching TRBD2 (5 bases). Germline assignment: CDR1 SGHRS and CDR2 YFSETQ. Trimming removed 4 bases at V and 2 bases at J, with 11 bases between. The CDR3 contains 14 residues. CDR3 sequence reads: CASSLGVITDTQYF. The CDR3 DNA is TGCGCCAGCAGCCTCGGGGTAATCACAGATACGCAGTATTTT.

This clone has only one observation. The chain joins TRBV10-3 to TRBJ2-5; TRBD1 is a possible D gene (5 bases). CDR3 length: 15 residues. Germline loops: CDR1 ENHRY, CDR2 SYGVKD. V was pared by 3 bases and J by 1 base, with 12 bases between. The CDR3 protein is CAISESVTVQETQYF. In DNA form, the CDR3 reads TGTGCCATCAGTGAATCCGTGACAGTCCAAGAGACCCAGTACTTC.

J is TRBJ1-1 and V is TRBV28; tentatively, D is TRBD1 (5 bases). V was pared by 5 bases and J by 4 bases, with 14 bases between. The CDR3 spans 14 residues. Germline CDR1 MDHEN, CDR2 SYDVKM. CDR3 sequence: CASSVLGGTTEAFF. The CDR3 nucleotides read TGTGCCAGCAGTGTCTTGGGGGGTACCACTGAAGCTTTCTTT.

The chain links TRBV7-9 to TRBJ2-2; 7 positions agree with TRBD1. CDR3 length equals 16 residues. CDR1 and CDR2 from the germline V gene are SEHNR and FQNEAQ (reference sequence). Germline trimming cut 4 bases from V and 2 bases from J; bases unmatched to any gene: 7. CDR3 amino acids: CASSSPTGINTGELFF. In DNA, the CDR3 is TGTGCCAGCAGCTCCCCGACAGGGATAAACACCGGGGAGCTGTTTTTT.

The chain has TRBV4-1 and TRBJ2-7, with D perhaps given as TRBD1 or TRBD2 (5 bases each). The ends were cut back, 1 base at V and 2 bases at J, with 18 bases in the middle. From germline, CDR1 is MGHRA and CDR2 YSYEKL. This CDR3 contains 17 residues. In DNA form, the CDR3 reads TGCGCCAGCAGCCAAGTTGGCTTCCGGGACGGAGCCTACGAGCAGTACTTC. It codes for CASSQVGFRDGAYEQYF.

The genes are TRBV27 and TRBJ1-1, with 12 bases fitting TRBD1. This CDR3 is built from 14 residues. Trimming took 5 bases from V and 7 from J; bases not matched to a gene: 5. In germline, CDR1 is MNHEY, CDR2 SMNVEV (reference sequence). CDR3 bases: TGTGCCAGCAGTCCAGGGACAGGGGGCCTTGAAGCTTTCTTT. Translation: CASSPGTGGLEAFF.

The J gene is TRBJ2-7, the V gene TRBV9; 7 bases map to TRBD1. Germline-derived CDR1 and CDR2 are SGDLS and YYNGEE. This CDR3 spans 15 amino acids. The J segment lost 0 bases and the V segment lost 0 bases, leaving 3 bases of the junction unmatched. Here the CDR3 reads CASSVGRDSSYEQYF. The CDR3 region has the DNA TGTGCCAGCAGCGTAGGTAGGGACAGCTCCTACGAGCAGTACTTC.

This CDR3 is CASSLEVAGNPYNEQFF. Here the CDR3 DNA reads TGTGCCAGCAGCTTAGAGGTAGCGGGAAACCCCTACAATGAGCAGTTCTTC. The rearrangement uses TRBV7-8 and TRBJ2-1, with 8 positions matching TRBD2. V dropped 1 base and J dropped 2; count of bases not matched to a gene: 7. CDR1 and CDR2 (germline): SGHVS, FQNEAQ. This CDR3 is 17 amino acids long.

V gene TRBV27 combines with J gene TRBJ2-7; TRBD1 agrees at 8 bases. V was clipped by 5 bases and J by 5 bases; unmatched bases: 5. Germline assignment: CDR1 MNHEY and CDR2 SMNVEV (reference sequence). The CDR3 is made up of 13 amino acids. In nucleotides, the CDR3 is TGTGCCAGCAGTCCTCAGGGGGCGGACGAGCAGTACTTC. Amino acid sequence: CASSPQGADEQYF.

V usage is TRBV4-3 and J usage is TRBJ2-7; TRBD2 matches at 9 bases. The CDR3 has 16 residues. The germline V gene has CDR1 LGHNA and CDR2 YSLEER. V was pared by 0 bases and J by 2 bases, with 5 bases of the junction left unmatched. The DNA for the CDR3 is TGCGCCAGCAGCCAAGATTTGGCGGGAGGGGCCTACGAGCAGTACTTC. As protein: CASSQDLAGGAYEQYF.

The chain joins TRBV18 to TRBJ1-1; possibly TRBD1 for D (6 bases). V lost 6 bases and J lost 6, with 8 bases in between. Germline V gene lookup returns CDR1 KGHSH and CDR2 LQKENI. CDR3 length equals 11 residues. CDR3 in amino acids: CASSGGPEAFF. CDR3 DNA sequence: TGTGCCAGCTCGGGGGGGCCTGAAGCTTTCTTT.

The chain recombines TRBV28 with TRBJ2-7, with D unresolved. The CDR3 runs to 13 residues. Trimming took 2 bases from V and 2 from J, leaving 7 bases between them. The germline CDR1 and CDR2 sequences are MDHEN and SYDVKM. CDR3 DNA sequence: TGTGCCAGCAGTTTAGGCACTCCCTACGAGCAGTACTTC. As protein: CASSLGTPYEQYF.

The V gene is TRBV4-1, the J gene TRBJ2-5, with a possible D match to TRBD1 (5 bases). CDR3 length equals 11 residues. Germline CDR1 reads MGHRA; CDR2 reads YSYEKL. Trimming took off 4 bases at V and 8 bases at J, with 8 bases between the two ends. In DNA, the CDR3 is TGCGCCAGCAGCCGGGGCGGAACCCAGTACTTC. Translating gives CASSRGGTQYF.